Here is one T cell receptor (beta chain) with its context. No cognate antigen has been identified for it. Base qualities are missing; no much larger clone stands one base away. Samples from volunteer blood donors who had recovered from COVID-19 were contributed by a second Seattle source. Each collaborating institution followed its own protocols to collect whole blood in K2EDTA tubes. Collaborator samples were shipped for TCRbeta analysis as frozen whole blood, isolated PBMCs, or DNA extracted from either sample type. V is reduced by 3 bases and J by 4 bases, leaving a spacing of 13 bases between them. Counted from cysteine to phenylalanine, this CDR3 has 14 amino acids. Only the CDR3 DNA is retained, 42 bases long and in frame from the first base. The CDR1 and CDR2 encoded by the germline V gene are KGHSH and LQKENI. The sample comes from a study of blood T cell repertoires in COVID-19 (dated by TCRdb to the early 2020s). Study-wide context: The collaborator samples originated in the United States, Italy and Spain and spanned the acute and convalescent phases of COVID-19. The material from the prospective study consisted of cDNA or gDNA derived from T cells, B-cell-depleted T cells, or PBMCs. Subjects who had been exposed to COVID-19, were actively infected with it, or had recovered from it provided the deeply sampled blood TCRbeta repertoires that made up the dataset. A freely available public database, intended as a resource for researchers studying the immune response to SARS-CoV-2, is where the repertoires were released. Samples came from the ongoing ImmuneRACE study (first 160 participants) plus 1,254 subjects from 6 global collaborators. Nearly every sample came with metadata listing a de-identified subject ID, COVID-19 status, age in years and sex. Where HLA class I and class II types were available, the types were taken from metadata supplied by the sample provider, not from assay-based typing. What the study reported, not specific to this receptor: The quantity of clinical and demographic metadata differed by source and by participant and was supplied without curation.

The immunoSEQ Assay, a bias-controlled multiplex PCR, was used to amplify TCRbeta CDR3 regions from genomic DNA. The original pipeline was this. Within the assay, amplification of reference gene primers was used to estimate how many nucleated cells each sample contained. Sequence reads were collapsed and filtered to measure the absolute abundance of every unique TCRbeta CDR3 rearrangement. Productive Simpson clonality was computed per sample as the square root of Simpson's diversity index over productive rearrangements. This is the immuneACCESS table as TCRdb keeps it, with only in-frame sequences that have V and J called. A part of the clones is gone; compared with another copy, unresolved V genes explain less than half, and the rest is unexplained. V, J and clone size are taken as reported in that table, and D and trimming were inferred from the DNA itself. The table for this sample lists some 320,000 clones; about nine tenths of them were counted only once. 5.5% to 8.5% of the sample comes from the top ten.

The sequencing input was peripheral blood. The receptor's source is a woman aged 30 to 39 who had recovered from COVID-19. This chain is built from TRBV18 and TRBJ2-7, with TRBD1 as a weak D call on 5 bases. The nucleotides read TGTGCCAGCTCACCGGACATGGTCTCTTACGAGCAGTACTTC. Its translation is CASSPDMVSYEQYF.